Sequencing of this T cell receptor beta chain was carried out in a study of blood T cell repertoires in COVID-19. Trimming at V came to 5 bases and at J to 1 base, leaving 4 bases not matched to a gene. Germline V gene sequence: CDR1 PRHDT, CDR2 FYEKMQ (reference sequence). This CDR3 is 15 amino acids long. Original analysis: By means of reference gene primer amplification, nucleated cell counts were estimated. The assay was immunoSEQ multiplex PCR, and TCRdb's table has in-frame clones only and misses some. The V and J calls and clone size were taken over from that table, and D and trimming were inferred from the DNA. The table records approximately 140,000 clones, around 87% of them present only once.

The sequenced material came from PBMCs or T cells enriched from blood (not recorded which). This TCR was recovered from a woman between 25 and 40 years old with acute COVID-19. The genes are TRBV13 and TRBJ2-2, with 7 bases fitting TRBD1. CDR3 residues: CASSPRQGNTGELFF. CDR3 sequence (DNA): TGTGCCAGCAGCCCCAGACAGGGGAACACCGGGGAGCTGTTTTTT.